Reported below is one T cell receptor (beta chain). Residents of around 24 US areas, aged about 18 to 89 years, made up the participants. These data come from a study of blood T cell repertoires in COVID-19. In the authors' methods: Reference gene primers were amplified, and this amplification served to estimate nucleated cell counts. The protocol was immunoSEQ multiplex PCR, while the TCRdb copy is restricted to in-frame clones and leaves out a portion. V and J calls and clone size are given by that table; D and trimming were obtained from the DNA. This sample yields 340,000 or so clones, of which approximately 86% are seen a single time; 4% to 5% belongs to the top ten. This receptor was obtained from a woman aged 40 to 50 with acute COVID-19. Sequencing used PBMCs or T cells enriched from blood (not recorded which).

The CDR3 coding sequence is TGTGCCAGCAGCGCTGACAGGGTTGCAACTGGAAACACCATATATTTT. Translating it yields CASSADRVATGNTIYF. The V gene is TRBV9, the J gene TRBJ1-3, with 7 bases lining up with TRBD1. The trim removed 3 bases at V and 2 bases at J, leaving 8 bases unmatched. The CDR3 is 16 amino acids. Per germline, CDR1 SGDLS and CDR2 YYNGEE.